The source of this T cell receptor (beta chain) is a study of a mutant IDH1 vaccine in newly diagnosed glioma. Study context: First vaccine doses came 4-6 weeks after radiotherapy alone, or with temozolomide cycles.

The repertoire was sequenced with immunoSEQ multiplex PCR; TCRdb's copy has only in-frame clones and lacks some. The data contain some 50,000 clones, roughly two thirds of them singletons. On this clone: Its antigen is undetermined.

Time point defined: week 47, end of study. Doses consisted of 300 ug of mutant IDH1 20-mer peptide each, paired with topical imiquimod. The length of the CDR3 is 14 residues. Between the trimmed V and J ends, which lost 8 bases and 0 bases, there was a span of 11 bases. Germline values: CDR1 MNHNY, CDR2 SVGAGI (reference sequence). The sequences come from peripheral blood mononuclear cells (PBMCs), collected from a glioma patient whose treatment included an IDH1 peptide vaccine. The source of this sequence is a man aged 35 to 55 with glioma. Some clones in this sample may be carry-over from other donors' samples. The J gene is TRBJ1-3, the V gene TRBV6-6; D perhaps matches TRBD1 (5 bases). CDR3 DNA: TGTGCCAGCGCGAAGGGGTCCTCTGGAAACACCATATATTTT. It yields the protein CASAKGSSGNTIYF.